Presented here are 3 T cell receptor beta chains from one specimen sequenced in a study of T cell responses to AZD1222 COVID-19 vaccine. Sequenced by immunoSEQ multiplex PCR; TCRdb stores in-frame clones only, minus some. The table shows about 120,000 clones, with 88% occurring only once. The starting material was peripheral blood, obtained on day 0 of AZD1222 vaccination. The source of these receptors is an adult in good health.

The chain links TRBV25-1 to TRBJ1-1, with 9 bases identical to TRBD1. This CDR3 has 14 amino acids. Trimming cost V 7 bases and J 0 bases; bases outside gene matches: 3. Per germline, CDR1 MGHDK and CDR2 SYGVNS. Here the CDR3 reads CASKGTGMNTEAFF. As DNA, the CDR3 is TGTGCCAGCAAAGGGACAGGGATGAACACTGAAGCTTTCTTT. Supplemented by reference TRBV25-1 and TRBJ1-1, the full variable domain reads EADIYQTPRYLVIGTGKKITLECSQTMGHDKMYWYQQDPGMELHLIHYSYGVNSTEKGDLSSESTVSRIRTEHFPLTLESARPSHTSQYLCASKGTGMNTEAFFGQGTRLTVV.

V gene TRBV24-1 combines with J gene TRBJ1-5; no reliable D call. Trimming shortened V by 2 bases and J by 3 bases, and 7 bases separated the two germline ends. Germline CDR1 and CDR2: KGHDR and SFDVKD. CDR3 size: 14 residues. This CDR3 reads CATSDSTFNQPQHF. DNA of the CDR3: TGTGCCACCAGTGATTCTACATTCAATCAGCCCCAGCATTTT.

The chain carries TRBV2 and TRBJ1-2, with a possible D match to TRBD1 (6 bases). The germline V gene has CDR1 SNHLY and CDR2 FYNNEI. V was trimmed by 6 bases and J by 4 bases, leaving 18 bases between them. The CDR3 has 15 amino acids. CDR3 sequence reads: CASRNLQGWVYGYTF. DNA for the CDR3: TGTGCCAGCAGGAATCTACAGGGCTGGGTCTATGGCTACACCTTC. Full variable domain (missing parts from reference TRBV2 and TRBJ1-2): EPEVTQTPSHQVTQMGQEVILRCVPISNHLYFYWYRQILGQKVEFLVSFYNNEISEKSEIFDDQFSVERPDGSNFTLKIRSTKLEDSAMYFCASRNLQGWVYGYTFGSGTRLTVV.